This is a list of T cell receptor beta chains from one sample in a study of CD8 T cells in Susac syndrome. From the immunoSEQ multiplex PCR reads, TCRdb called clonotypes with MiXCR, one entry per CDR3 protein. The sample lists 150,000 to 160,000 distinct CDR3 sequences, approximately 94% seen once, with around 0.21% in the top ten. The sample consisted of CD8+ T cells from PBMCs. The receptors here all came from a human donor with multiple sclerosis. The conserved cysteine and the conserved F or W are not part of the CDR3 here.

v_gene	j_gene	CDR3aa
TRBV13	TRBJ1-1	ASSPGGGWAEAF
TRBV2	TRBJ2-7	ASSRTGYEQY
TRBV9	TRBJ2-5	ASSDSRGRGETQY
TRBV5-6	TRBJ1-2	ASSLMDIHYGYT
TRBV27	TRBJ1-6	ASSSGQLNSPLH
TRBV12-3/TRBV12-4	TRBJ1-4	ASSNRGGKLF
TRBV30	TRBJ1-2	ALGAQLWDRNYGYT
TRBV12-5	TRBJ1-3	ASGLSSGNTIY
TRBV24-1	TRBJ2-7	ATSADSFLWEQY
TRBV30	TRBJ1-3	AWIGSSGNTIY
TRBV20-1	TRBJ1-5	SARDRGRGNQPQH
TRBV6-2/TRBV6-3	TRBJ2-5	ASSPEGRETQY
TRBV4-1	TRBJ1-2	ASSRDRGQTYGYT
TRBV6-5	TRBJ2-7	ASSYSFSGVFDEQY
TRBV7-9	TRBJ2-1	ASSSGSGPHNEQF
TRBV29-1	TRBJ1-1	SVPHPMNTEAF
TRBV11-2	TRBJ2-7	ASSSRPTPLPGTTYEQY
TRBV19	TRBJ2-1	ASSPGLAGSSSYNEQF
TRBV20-1	TRBJ1-2	SAREPPKGINYGYT
TRBV29-1	TRBJ1-1	SAEGDTEAF
TRBV4-1	TRBJ2-7	ASSQRQNYEQY
TRBV9	TRBJ2-1	ASSVGMDEQF
TRBV27	TRBJ2-3	ASSFRQDTQY
TRBV15	TRBJ2-1	ATSSRAGEPSNEQF
TRBV30	TRBJ1-1	AWSLGTGNTEAF
TRBV11-2	TRBJ2-4	ASSDTGRQAKNIQY
TRBV6-5	TRBJ2-7	ASSYAGSYEQY